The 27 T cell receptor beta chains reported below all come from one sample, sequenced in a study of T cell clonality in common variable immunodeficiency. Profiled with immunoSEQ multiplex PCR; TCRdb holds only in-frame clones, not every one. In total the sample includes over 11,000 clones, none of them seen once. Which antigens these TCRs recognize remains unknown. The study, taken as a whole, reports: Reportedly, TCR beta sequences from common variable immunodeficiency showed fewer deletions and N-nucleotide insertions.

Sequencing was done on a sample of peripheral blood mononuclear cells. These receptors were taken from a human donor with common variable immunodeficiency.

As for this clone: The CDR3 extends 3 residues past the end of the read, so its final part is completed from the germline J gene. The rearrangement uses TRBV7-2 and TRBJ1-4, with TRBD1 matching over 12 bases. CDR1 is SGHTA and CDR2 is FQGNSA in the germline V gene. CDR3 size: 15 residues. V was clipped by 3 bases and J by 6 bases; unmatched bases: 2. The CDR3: CASSLGQGAYEKLFF. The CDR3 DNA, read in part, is TGTGCCAGCAGCTTGGGACAGGGGGCGTATGAAAAA.

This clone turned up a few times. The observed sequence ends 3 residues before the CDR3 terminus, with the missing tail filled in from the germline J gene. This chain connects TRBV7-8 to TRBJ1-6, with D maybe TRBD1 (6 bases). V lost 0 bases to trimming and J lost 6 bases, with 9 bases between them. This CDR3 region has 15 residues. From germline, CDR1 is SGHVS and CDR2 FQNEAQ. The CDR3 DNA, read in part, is TGTGCCAGCAGCTTAGCTGGGGGCAGTAATTCACCC. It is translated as CASSLAGGSNSP. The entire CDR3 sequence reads CASSLAGGSNSPLHF.

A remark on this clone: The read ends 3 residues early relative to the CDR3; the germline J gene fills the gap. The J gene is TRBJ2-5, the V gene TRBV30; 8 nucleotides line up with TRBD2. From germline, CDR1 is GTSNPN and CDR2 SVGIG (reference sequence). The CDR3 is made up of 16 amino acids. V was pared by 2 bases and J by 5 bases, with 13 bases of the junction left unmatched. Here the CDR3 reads CAWSIPLTGGRETQYF. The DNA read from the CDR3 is TGTGCCTGGAGTATTCCTCTAACGGGGGGGCGGGAGACC.

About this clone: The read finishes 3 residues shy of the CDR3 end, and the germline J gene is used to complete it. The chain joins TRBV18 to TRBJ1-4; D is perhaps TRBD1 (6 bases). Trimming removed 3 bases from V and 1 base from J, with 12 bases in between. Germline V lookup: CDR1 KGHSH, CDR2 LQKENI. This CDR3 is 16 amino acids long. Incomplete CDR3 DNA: TGTGCCAGCTCACCCCGACAGGACCAAACTAATGAAAAA. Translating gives CASSPRQDQTNEK. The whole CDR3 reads CASSPRQDQTNEKLFF.

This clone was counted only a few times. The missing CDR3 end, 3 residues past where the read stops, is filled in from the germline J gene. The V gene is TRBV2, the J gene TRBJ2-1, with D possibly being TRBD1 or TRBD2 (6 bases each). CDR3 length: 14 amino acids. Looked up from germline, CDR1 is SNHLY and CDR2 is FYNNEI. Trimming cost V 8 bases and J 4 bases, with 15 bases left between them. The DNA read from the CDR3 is TGTGCCAGCGCTGACAGGAGGGTTTACAATGAG. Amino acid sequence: CASADRRVYNE. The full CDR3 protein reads CASADRRVYNEQFF.

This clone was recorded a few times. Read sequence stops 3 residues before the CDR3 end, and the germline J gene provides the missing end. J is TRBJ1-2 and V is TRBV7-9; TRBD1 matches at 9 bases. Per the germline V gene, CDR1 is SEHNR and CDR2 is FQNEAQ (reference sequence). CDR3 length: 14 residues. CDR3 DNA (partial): TGTGCCAGCAGCCTCCCAGACAGGGGGTTGAGC. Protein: CASSLPDRGLS. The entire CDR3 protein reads CASSLPDRGLSYTF. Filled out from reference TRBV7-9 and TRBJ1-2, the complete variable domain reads DTGVSQNPRHKITKRGQNVTFRCDPISEHNRLYWYRQTLGQGPEFLTYFQNEAQLEKSRLLSDRFSAERPKGSFSTLEIQRTEQGDSAMYLCASSLPDRGLSYTFGSGTRLTVV.

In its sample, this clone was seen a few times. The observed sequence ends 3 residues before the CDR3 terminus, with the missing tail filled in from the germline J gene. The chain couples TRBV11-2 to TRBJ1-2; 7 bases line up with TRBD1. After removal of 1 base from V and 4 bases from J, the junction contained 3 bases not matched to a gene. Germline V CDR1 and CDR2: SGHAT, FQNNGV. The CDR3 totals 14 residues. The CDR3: CASSLAAGGYGYTF. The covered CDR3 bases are TGTGCCAGCAGCTTAGCGGCAGGGGGCTATGGC. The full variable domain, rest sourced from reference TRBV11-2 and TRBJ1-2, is EAGVAQSPRYKIIEKRQSVAFWCNPISGHATLYWYQQILGQGPKLLIQFQNNGVVDDSQLPKDRFSAERLKGVDSTLKIQPAKLEDSAVYLCASSLAAGGYGYTFGSGTRLTVV.

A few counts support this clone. CDR3 in amino acids: CASSPGKFTGVAYEQYF. The CDR3 bases that were read are TGTGCCAGCTCACCCGGCAAATTCACAGGAGTAGCCTACGAG. The J gene is TRBJ2-7, the V gene TRBV18; D is possibly TRBD1 (5 bases). From the germline J gene comes the end of the CDR3, since the read stops 3 residues before it. Trimming stripped 3 bases from V and 2 bases from J, with 20 bases between. Germline loops: CDR1 KGHSH, CDR2 LQKENI. This CDR3 has 17 residues. Combining the CDR3 with reference TRBV18 and TRBJ2-7 gives the whole variable domain NAGVMQNPRHLVRRRGQEARLRCSPMKGHSHVYWYRQLPEEGLKFMVYLQKENIIDESGMPKERFSAEFPKEGPSILRIQQVVRGDSAAYFCASSPGKFTGVAYEQYFGPGTRLTVT.

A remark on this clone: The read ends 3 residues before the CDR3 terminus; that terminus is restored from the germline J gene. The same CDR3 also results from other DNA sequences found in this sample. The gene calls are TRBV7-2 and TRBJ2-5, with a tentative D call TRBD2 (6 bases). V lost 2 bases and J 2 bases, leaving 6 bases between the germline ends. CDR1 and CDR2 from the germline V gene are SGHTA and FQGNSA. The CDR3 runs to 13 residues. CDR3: CASSLRGQETQYF. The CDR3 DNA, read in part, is TGTGCCAGCAGCTTACGGGGGCAAGAGACC.

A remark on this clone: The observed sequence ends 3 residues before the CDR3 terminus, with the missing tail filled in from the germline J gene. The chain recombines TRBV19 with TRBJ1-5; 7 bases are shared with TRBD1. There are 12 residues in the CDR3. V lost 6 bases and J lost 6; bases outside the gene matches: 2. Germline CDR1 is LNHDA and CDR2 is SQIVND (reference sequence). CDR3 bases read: TGTGCCAGTAGCCAGGGGGGTCAGCCC. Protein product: CASSQGGQP. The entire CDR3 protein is CASSQGGQPQHF.

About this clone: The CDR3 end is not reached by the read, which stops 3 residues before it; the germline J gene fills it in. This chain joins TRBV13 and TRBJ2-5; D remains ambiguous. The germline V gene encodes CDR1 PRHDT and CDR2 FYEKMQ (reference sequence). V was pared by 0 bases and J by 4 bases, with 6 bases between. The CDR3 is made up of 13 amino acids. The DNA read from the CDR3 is TGTGCCAGCAGCTTAGGGGCAGTAGAGACC. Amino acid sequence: CASSLGAVET. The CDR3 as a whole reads CASSLGAVETQYF. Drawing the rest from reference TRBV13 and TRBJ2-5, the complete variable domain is AAGVIQSPRHLIKEKRETATLKCYPIPRHDTVYWYQQGPGQDPQFLISFYEKMQSDKGSIPDRFSAQQFSDYHSELNMSSLELGDSALYFCASSLGAVETQYFGPGTRLLVL.

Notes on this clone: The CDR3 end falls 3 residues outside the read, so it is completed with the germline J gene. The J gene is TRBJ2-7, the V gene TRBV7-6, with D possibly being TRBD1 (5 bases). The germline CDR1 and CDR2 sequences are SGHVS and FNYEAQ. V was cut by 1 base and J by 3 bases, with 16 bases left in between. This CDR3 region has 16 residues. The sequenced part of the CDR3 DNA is TGTGCCAGCAGCTTAGTTGCACAGGCAGCCAGCTACGAG. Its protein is CASSLVAQAASYE. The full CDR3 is CASSLVAQAASYEQYF.

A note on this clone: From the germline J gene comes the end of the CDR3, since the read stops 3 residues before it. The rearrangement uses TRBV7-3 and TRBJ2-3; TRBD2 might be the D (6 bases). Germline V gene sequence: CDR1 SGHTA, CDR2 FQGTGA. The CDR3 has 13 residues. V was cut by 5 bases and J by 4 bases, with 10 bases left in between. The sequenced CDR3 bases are TGTGCCAGCAGCAAAGGAGGGGCAGATACG. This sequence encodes CASSKGGADT. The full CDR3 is CASSKGGADTQYF.

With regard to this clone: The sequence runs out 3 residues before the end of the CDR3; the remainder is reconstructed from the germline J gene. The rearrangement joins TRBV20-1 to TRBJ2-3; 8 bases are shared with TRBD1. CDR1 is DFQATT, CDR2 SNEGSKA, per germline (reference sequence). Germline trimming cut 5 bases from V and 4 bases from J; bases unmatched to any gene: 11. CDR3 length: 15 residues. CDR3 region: CSAANRDRSADTQYF. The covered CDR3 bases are TGCAGTGCTGCAAACCGGGACAGGAGTGCAGATACG.

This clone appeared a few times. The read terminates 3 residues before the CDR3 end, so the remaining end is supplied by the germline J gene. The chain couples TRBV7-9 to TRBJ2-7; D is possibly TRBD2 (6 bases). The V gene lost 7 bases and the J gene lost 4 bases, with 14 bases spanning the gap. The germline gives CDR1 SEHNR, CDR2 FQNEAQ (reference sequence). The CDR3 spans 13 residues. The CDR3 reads CASTPGVKYEQYF. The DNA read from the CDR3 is TGTGCCAGCACCCCGGGGGTAAAGTACGAG.

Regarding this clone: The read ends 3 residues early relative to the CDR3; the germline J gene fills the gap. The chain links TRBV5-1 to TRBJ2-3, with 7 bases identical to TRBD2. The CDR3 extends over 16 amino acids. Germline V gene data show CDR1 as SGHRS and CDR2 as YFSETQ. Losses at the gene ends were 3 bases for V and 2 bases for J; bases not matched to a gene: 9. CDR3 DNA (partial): TGCGCCAGCAGCTCTACCCCGGGACTAACCACAGATACG. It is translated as CASSSTPGLTTDT. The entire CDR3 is CASSSTPGLTTDTQYF.

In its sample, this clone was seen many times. CDR3 DNA (partial): TGTGCCTGGAGTGTACTGATTAGAGAGACC. The encoded protein is CAWSVLIRET. The CDR3 reads in full as CAWSVLIRETQYF. The chain joins TRBV30 to TRBJ2-5; D is unresolved. The sequence runs out 3 residues before the end of the CDR3; the remainder is reconstructed from the germline J gene. Germline V CDR1 and CDR2: GTSNPN, SVGIG (reference sequence). The CDR3 has 13 residues. With 0 bases removed from V and 4 bases from J, the gap between germline ends came to 9 bases. The variable domain in full, completed from reference TRBV30 and TRBJ2-5, reads SQTIHQWPATLVQPVGSPLSLECTVEGTSNPNLYWYRQAAGRGLQLLFYSVGIGQISSEVPQNLSASRPQDRQFILSSKKLLLSDSGFYLCAWSVLIRETQYFGPGTRLLVL.

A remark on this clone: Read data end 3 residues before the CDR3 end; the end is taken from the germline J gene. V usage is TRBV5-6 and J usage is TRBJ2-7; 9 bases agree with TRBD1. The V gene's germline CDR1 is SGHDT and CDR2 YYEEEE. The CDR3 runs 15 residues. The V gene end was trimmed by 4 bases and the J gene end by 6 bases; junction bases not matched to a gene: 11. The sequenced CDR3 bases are TGTGCCAGCAGCCGTTCCGGGACAGGGAGAGGCGAG. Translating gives CASSRSGTGRGE. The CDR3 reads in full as CASSRSGTGRGEQYF.

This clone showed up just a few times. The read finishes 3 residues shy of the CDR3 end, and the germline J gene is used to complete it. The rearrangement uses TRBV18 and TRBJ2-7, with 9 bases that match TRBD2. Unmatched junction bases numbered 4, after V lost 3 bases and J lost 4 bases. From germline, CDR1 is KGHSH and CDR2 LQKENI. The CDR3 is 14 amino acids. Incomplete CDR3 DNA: TGTGCCAGCTCACCTGGGACTAGCCTTTACGAG. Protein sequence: CASSPGTSLYE. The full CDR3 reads CASSPGTSLYEQYF.

CDR3 residues: CASSPSLGGFDEQFF. The sequenced part of the CDR3 DNA is TGTGCCAGCTCTCCCTCCCTCGGAGGGTTCGATGAG. This rearrangement joins TRBV18 to TRBJ2-1, with a weak D call TRBD2 (6 bases). The read terminates 3 residues ahead of where the CDR3 ends, so the germline J gene completes it. Germline V gene data show CDR1 as KGHSH and CDR2 as LQKENI. V lost 6 bases and J 8 bases, leaving 20 bases between the germline ends. The CDR3 runs 15 residues. The complete variable domain, with remaining parts taken from reference TRBV18 and TRBJ2-1, reads NAGVMQNPRHLVRRRGQEARLRCSPMKGHSHVYWYRQLPEEGLKFMVYLQKENIIDESGMPKERFSAEFPKEGPSILRIQQVVRGDSAAYFCASSPSLGGFDEQFFGPGTRLTVL.

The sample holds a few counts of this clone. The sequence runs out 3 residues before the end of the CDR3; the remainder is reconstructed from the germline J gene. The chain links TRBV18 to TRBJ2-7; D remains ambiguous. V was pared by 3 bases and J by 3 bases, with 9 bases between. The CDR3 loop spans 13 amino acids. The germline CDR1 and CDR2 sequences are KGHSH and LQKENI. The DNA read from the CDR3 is TGTGCCAGCTCACCCACTCCTAGCTACGAG. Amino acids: CASSPTPSYE. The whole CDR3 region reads CASSPTPSYEQYF.

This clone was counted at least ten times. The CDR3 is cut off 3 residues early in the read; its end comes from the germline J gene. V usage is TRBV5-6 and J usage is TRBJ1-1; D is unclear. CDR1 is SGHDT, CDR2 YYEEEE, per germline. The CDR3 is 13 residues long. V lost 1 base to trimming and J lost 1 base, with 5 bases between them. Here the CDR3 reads CASSLTWNTEAFF. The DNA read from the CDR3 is TGTGCCAGCAGCTTGACATGGAACACTGAA.

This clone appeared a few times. CDR3 bases read: TGTGCCAGTAGTATTACTAATTCGGTGGAGAATTCACCC. Translation gives CASSITNSVENSP. The full CDR3 sequence reads CASSITNSVENSPLHF. This chain joins TRBV19 and TRBJ1-6; D remains ambiguous. Read coverage stops 3 residues before the CDR3 terminus; the germline J gene supplies the remainder. The CDR3 is 16 amino acids. Deletions cut 3 bases from V and 7 bases from J, with 16 bases between. Germline values: CDR1 LNHDA, CDR2 SQIVND (reference sequence).

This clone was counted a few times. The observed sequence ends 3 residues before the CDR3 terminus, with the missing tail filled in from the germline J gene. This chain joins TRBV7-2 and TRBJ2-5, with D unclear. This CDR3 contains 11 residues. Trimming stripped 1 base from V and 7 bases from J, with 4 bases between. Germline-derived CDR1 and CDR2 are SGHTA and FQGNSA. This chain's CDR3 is CASSLGGTQYF. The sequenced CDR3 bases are TGTGCCAGCAGCTTAGGAGGGACC. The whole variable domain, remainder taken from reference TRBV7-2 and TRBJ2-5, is GAGVSQSPSNKVTEKGKDVELRCDPISGHTALYWYRQSLGQGLEFLIYFQGNSAPDKSGLPSDRFSAERTGGSVSTLTIQRTQQEDSAVYLCASSLGGTQYFGPGTRLLVL.

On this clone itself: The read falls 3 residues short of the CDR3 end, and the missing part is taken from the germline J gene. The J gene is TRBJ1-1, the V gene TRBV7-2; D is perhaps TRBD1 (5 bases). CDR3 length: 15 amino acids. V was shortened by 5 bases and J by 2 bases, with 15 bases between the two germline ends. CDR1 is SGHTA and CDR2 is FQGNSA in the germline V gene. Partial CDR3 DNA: TGTGCCAGCAGCCCGAGCAGGGTTGCTAACACTGAA. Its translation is CASSPSRVANTE. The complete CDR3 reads CASSPSRVANTEAFF.

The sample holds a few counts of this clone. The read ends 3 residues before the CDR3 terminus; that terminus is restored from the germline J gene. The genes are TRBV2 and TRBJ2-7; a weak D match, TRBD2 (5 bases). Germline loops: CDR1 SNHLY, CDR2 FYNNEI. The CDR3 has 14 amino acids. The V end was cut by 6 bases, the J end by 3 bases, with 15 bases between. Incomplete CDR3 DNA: TGTGCCAGCAGGGAGAGACTATTGAGCTACGAG. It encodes CASRERLLSYE. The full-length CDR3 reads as CASRERLLSYEQYF.

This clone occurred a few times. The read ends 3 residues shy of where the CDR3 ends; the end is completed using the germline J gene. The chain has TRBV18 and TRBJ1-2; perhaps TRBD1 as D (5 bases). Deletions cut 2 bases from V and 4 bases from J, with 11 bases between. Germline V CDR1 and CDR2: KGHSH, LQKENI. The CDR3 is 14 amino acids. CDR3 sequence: CASSPGAGPYGYTF. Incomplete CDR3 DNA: TGTGCCAGCTCACCAGGAGCAGGGCCCTATGGC.